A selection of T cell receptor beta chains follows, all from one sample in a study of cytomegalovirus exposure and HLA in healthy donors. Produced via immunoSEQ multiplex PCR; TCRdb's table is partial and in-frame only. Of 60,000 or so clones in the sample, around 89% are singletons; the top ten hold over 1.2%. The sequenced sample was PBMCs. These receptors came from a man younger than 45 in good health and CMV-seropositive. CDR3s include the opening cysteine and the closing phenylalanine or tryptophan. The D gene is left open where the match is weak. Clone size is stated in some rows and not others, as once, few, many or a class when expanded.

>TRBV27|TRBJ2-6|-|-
TGTGCCAGCAGTCGACAGCACCGGACGGATAACTCTGGGGCCAACGTCCTGACTTTC
CASSRQHRTDNSGANVLTF
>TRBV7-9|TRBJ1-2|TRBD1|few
TGTGCCAGCAGCTTAACAGGGGCAGACTATGGCTACACCTTC
CASSLTGADYGYTF
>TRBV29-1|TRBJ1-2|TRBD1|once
TGCAGCGTTCGACAGGGGAATGGCTACACCTTC
CSVRQGNGYTF
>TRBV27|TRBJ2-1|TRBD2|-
TGTGCCAGCAGTGCCTCGGGACTAGCGGACTACAATGAGCAGTTCTTC
CASSASGLADYNEQFF
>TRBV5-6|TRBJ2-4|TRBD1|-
TGTGCCAGCAGCCTCCGGGACAGGGGTCCCAAAAACATTCAGTACTTC
CASSLRDRGPKNIQYF
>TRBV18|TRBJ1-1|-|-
TGTGCCAGCACGGCGCGGGGGGGGGCGAACACTGAAGCTTTCTTT
CASTARGGANTEAFF
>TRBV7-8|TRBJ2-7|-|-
TGTGCCAGCGGACCTAATCCCGTCGGAGAGGGCGAGCAGTACTTC
CASGPNPVGEGEQYF
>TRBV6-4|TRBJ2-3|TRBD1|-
TGTGCCAGCAGTGACTCGCCAGGGGGCGAGAGGATAGATACGCAGTATTTT
CASSDSPGGERIDTQYF
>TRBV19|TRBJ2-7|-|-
TGTGCCAGTAGCCAGCTAGCAGTCGGGTACGAGCAGTACTTC
CASSQLAVGYEQYF
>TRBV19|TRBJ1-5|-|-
TGTGCCAGTAGTGGGCTTCACACAGCCGGTACTCAGCCCCAGCATTTT
CASSGLHTAGTQPQHF
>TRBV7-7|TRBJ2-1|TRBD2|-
TGTGCTAGCAGCTTAGAACCTAGCGGGAGGGCCCTCGGCGAGCAGTTCTTC
CASSLEPSGRALGEQFF
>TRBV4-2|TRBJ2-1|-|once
TGTGCCAGCAGCCCCGGAGGAGCGGGCTACAATGAGCAGTTCTTC
CASSPGGAGYNEQFF